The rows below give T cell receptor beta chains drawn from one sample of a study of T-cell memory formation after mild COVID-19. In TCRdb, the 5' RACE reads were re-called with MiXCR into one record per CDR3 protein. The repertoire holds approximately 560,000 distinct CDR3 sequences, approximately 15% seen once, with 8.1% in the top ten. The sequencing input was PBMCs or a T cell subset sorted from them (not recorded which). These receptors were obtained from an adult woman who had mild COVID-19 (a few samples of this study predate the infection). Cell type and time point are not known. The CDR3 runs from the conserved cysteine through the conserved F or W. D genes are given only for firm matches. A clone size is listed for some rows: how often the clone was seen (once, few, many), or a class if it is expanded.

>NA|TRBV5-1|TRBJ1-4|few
CASSLGDEKLFF
TGCGCCAGCAGCTTGGGAGATGAAAAACTGTTTTTT
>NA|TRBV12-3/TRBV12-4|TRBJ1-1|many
CASTPPLGANTEAFF
TGTGCCAGCACCCCCCCGTTAGGGGCGAACACTGAAGCTTTCTTT
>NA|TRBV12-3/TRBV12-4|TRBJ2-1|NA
CASTMWGSSEQFF
TGTGCCAGCACTATGTGGGGATCTTCGGAGCAGTTCTTC
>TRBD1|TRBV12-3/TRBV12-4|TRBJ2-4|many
CASSLLRDRKNIQYF
TGTGCCAGCAGTTTACTGAGGGACAGGAAAAACATTCAGTACTTC
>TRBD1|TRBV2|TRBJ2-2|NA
CASRGQGGGELFF
TGTGCCAGCAGGGGACAGGGAGGTGGGGAGCTGTTTTTT
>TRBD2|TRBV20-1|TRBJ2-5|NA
CSARLSGVETQYF
TGCAGTGCTCGGTTGAGCGGGGTTGAGACCCAGTACTTC
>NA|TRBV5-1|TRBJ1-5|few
CASSLEGTNNQPQHF
TGCGCCAGCAGCTTGGAAGGGACGAACAATCAGCCCCAGCATTTT
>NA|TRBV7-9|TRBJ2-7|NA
CASSLDGDSTYEQYF
TGTGCCAGCAGCTTAGATGGGGATTCTACCTACGAGCAGTACTTC
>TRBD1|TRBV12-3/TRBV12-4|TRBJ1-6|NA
CASTLRGLNSPLHF
TGTGCCAGCACCCTCAGGGGGCTAAATTCACCCCTCCACTTT
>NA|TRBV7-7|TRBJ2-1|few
CASSPTGRDAYNEQFF
TGTGCTAGCAGCCCAACGGGGCGGGATGCCTACAATGAGCAGTTCTTC
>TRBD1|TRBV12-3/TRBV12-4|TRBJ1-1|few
CASSPGQGGMNTEAFF
TGTGCCAGCAGCCCAGGACAGGGAGGGATGAACACTGAAGCTTTCTTT
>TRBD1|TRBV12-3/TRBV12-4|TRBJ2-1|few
CASSVGAGQGSYEQFF
TGTGCCAGCAGTGTAGGGGCGGGACAGGGGAGTTATGAGCAGTTCTTC
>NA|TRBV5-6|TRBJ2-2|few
CASSFWRSANTGELFF
TGTGCCAGCAGCTTTTGGCGGAGCGCGAACACCGGGGAGCTGTTTTTT
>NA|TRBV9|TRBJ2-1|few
CASSVADSRPSDEQFF
TGTGCCAGCAGCGTAGCGGATTCCCGCCCGTCGGATGAGCAGTTCTTC
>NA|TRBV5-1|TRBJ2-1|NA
CASSLTGASYNEQFF
TGCGCCAGCAGCTTAACGGGGGCCTCCTACAATGAGCAGTTCTTC
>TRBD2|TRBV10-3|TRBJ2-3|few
CAISESTLAGFTDTQYF
TGTGCCATCAGTGAGTCCACCCTAGCGGGGTTCACAGATACGCAGTATTTT
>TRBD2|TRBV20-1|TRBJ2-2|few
CSALELAGGTNTGELFF
TGCAGTGCCCTAGAACTAGCGGGAGGCACGAACACCGGGGAGCTGTTTTTT
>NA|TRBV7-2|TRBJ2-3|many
CASSLFRSTDTQYF
TGTGCCAGCAGCTTATTTCGGAGCACAGATACGCAGTATTTT
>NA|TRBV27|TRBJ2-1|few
CASSLRSHNEQFF
TGTGCCAGCAGTTTAAGGTCCCACAATGAGCAGTTCTTC
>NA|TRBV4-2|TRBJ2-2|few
CASSQEYLSVPSGELFF
TGTGCCAGCAGCCAAGAATACCTAAGTGTTCCCTCCGGGGAGCTGTTTTTT
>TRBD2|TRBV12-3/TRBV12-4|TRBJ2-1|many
CASITSGYNEQFF
TGTGCCAGCATCACTAGCGGATACAATGAGCAGTTCTTC
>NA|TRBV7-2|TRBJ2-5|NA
CASSPKGGRETQYF
TGTGCCAGCAGCCCCAAGGGGGGCAGGGAGACCCAGTACTTC
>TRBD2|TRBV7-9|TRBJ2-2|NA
CASTSGLVNTGELFF
TGTGCCAGCACATCGGGACTAGTGAACACCGGGGAGCTGTTTTTT
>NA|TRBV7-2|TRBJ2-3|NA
CASSSRGWDTQYF
TGTGCCAGCAGCTCGAGAGGATGGGATACGCAGTATTTT
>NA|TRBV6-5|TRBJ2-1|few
CASSYGTVNEQFF
TGTGCCAGCAGTTACGGCACCGTGAATGAGCAGTTCTTC
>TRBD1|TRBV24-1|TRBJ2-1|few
CATSDPTGGNYNEQFF
TGTGCCACCAGTGACCCCACAGGGGGCAACTACAATGAGCAGTTCTTC
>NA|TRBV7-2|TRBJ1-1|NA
CASSLEVGPNSAFF
TGTGCCAGCAGCTTAGAAGTCGGTCCTAATTCAGCTTTCTTT
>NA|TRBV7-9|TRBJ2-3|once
CASSLVSTSFDTQYF
TGTGCCAGCAGCTTAGTTTCCACTAGTTTTGATACGCAGTATTTT
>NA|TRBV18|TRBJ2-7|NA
CASSPLGLSYEQYF
TGTGCCAGCTCACCACTCGGGTTGAGCTACGAGCAGTACTTC
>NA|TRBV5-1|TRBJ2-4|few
CASSLDKPKNIQYF
TGCGCCAGCAGCTTGGACAAGCCCAAAAACATTCAGTACTTC
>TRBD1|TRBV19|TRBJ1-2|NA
CASSLTDRANYGYTF
TGTGCCAGTAGCCTGACGGACAGGGCTAACTATGGCTACACCTTC
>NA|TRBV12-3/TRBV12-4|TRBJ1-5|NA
CASSLWGGDQPQHF
TGTGCCAGCAGTTTGTGGGGAGGAGATCAGCCCCAGCATTTT
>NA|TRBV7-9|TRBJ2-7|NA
CASSLSGTTLYEQYF
TGTGCCAGCAGCTTATCCGGGACAACTCTCTACGAGCAGTACTTC
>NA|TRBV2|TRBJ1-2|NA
CALYPSGIYGYTF
TGTGCCTTATACCCGTCGGGGATCTATGGCTACACCTTC
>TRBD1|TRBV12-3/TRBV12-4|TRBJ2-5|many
CASSLRGTGARSETQYF
TGTGCCAGCAGTCTACGTGGGACAGGGGCGAGATCAGAGACCCAGTACTTC
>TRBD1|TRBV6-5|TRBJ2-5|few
CASSYAGQGAGETQYF
TGTGCCAGCAGTTACGCTGGGCAGGGGGCCGGAGAGACCCAGTACTTC
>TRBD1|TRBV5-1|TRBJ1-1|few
CASSLDPDRGTEAFF
TGCGCCAGCAGCTTGGATCCGGACAGGGGAACTGAAGCTTTCTTT
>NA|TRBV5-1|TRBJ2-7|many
CASSLDPGPYEQYF
TGCGCCAGCAGCTTGGATCCAGGGCCCTACGAGCAGTACTTC
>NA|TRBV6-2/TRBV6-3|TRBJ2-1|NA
CASRGGGEGSNEQFF
TGTGCCAGCCGGGGAGGCGGCGAGGGGAGCAATGAGCAGTTCTTC
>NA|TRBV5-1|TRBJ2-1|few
CASSFSGTFEDEQFF
TGCGCCAGCAGCTTCAGTGGGACCTTCGAAGATGAGCAGTTCTTC
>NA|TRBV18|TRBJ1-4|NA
CASSQRSPIATNEKLFF
TGTGCCAGCTCTCAGCGAAGCCCTATTGCAACTAATGAAAAACTGTTTTTT
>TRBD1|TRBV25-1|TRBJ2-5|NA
CASSEFLGPRGQGSRETQYF
TGTGCCAGCAGTGAATTTCTGGGTCCCCGCGGACAGGGCAGTCGAGAGACCCAGTACTTC
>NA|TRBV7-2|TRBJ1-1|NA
CASSLAEEEPNTEAFF
TGTGCCAGCAGCTTAGCGGAGGAGGAGCCGAACACTGAAGCTTTCTTT
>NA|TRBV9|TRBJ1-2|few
CASSVSQGNYGYTF
TGTGCCAGCAGCGTATCTCAGGGTAACTATGGCTACACCTTC
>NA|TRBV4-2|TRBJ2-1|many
CASSQVGGHANEQFF
TGTGCCAGCAGCCAAGTAGGCGGGCACGCTAATGAGCAGTTCTTC
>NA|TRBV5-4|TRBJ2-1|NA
CASVGLYNEQLF
TGTGCCAGCGTGGGGTTGTACAATGAGCAGCTCTTC
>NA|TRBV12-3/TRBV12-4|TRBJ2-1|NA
CASSPGGFGKFF
TGTGCCAGCAGTCCTGGGGGCTTTGGGAAGTTCTTC
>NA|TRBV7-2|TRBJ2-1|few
CASSLAPGPNEQFF
TGTGCCAGCAGCTTAGCGCCAGGCCCCAATGAGCAGTTCTTC
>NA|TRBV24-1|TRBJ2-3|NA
CATSDGVSVGTDTQYF
TGTGCCACCAGTGATGGCGTCTCAGTTGGCACAGATACGCAGTATTTT
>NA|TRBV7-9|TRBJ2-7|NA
CASSLSRNTYEQYF
TGTGCCAGCAGCCTCTCTAGAAATACCTACGAGCAGTACTTC
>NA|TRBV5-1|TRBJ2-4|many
CASTWSPAGRVQYF
TGCGCCAGCACCTGGTCTCCGGCAGGAAGGGTTCAGTACTTC
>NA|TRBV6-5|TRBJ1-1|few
CAIGRAGKAFF
TGTGCCATCGGTCGGGCAGGTAAAGCTTTCTTT
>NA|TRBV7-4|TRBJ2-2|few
CASSLGRGQTDTGELFF
TGTGCCAGCAGCTTAGGGAGGGGACAGACTGACACCGGGGAGCTGTTTTTT
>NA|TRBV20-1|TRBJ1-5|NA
CSAWASGEGHNQPQHF
TGCAGTGCCTGGGCCTCAGGGGAAGGGCACAATCAGCCCCAGCATTTT